This T cell receptor beta chain was sequenced during a study of Tregs in tolerant kidney transplant recipients. Thawed PBMCs were rested overnight at 37°C with about 220 IU/ml IL-2 before regulatory T cell sorting. Assay used: immunoSEQ multiplex PCR; TCRdb lists only in-frame clones, some missing. The table lists about 61,000 clones, 80% to 90% of them singletons. Study-level points and caveats: This study did not directly address biological reproducibility. The most relevant donor-specific Treg TCRbeta repertoire apparently came from expansion with activated donor B cells.

About this clone: Its specificity is unknown.

The V and J ends lost 3 bases and 4 bases, in that order; junction bases with no gene match: 6. CDR3 length: 14 residues. CDR1 is SGHRS, CDR2 YFSETQ, per germline. The V and J genes are TRBV5-1 and TRBJ1-1, with TRBD1 identical over 7 bases. The origin of this receptor is a human donor who received a combined kidney and bone marrow transplant. Sequencing used Tregs from blood, obtained before the transplant. The CDR3 protein is CASSSRDSGTEAFF. CDR3 nucleotide sequence: TGCGCCAGCAGCTCCAGGGACAGCGGCACTGAAGCTTTCTTT. Drawing the rest from reference TRBV5-1 and TRBJ1-1, the complete variable domain is KAGVTQTPRYLIKTRGQQVTLSCSPISGHRSVSWYQQTPGQGLQFLFEYFSETQRNKGNFPGRFSGRQFSNSRSEMNVSTLELGDSALYLCASSSRDSGTEAFFGQGTRLTVV.